This is a list of T cell receptor beta chains from one sample in a study of control samples from healthy donors and cancer patients. TCRdb's table, derived via immunoSEQ multiplex PCR, lists solely in-frame clones and lacks some. The sample contains around 130,000 clones, just over 90% of which appear only once. Source material: PBMCs. Every receptor here comes from a man aged 50-60 years with head and neck cancer. CDR3s include the opening cysteine and the closing phenylalanine or tryptophan. The order of the fields is D gene, clone size, CDR3 length, J gene, V gene, CDR3 DNA, CDR3 protein. The D gene is left open where the match is weak. The size field is filled for only some rows; it gives once, few, many or a size class.

-,once,13,TRBJ1-1,TRBV11-1,TGTGCCAGCAGCTCCTTTAGGAACACTGAAGCTTTCTTT,CASSSFRNTEAFF
TRBD2,-,15,TRBJ2-5,TRBV5-6,TGTGCCAGCAGCGAAGGGACTAGCGGGGCGGAGACCCAGTACTTC,CASSEGTSGAETQYF
-,-,12,TRBJ1-2,TRBV10-3,TGTGCCATCAGGGACAGAGGAAAGGGCTACACCTTC,CAIRDRGKGYTF
-,-,17,TRBJ2-6,TRBV19,TGTGCCAGTAGAGGGTGGGGTACGGGGGATGGGGCCAACGTCCTGACTTTC,CASRGWGTGDGANVLTF
TRBD2,-,15,TRBJ2-1,TRBV4-3,TGCGCCAGCAGCCGAACTAGCGGGGGGGCCAATGAGCAGTTCTTC,CASSRTSGGANEQFF
-,-,14,TRBJ2-2,TRBV4-3,TGCGCCAGCAGCCAGGGACGCAACACCGGGGAGCTGTTTTTT,CASSQGRNTGELFF
-,-,13,TRBJ2-3,TRBV19,TGTGCCAGAAACAGGAACTGGGGCCAGGGGCAGTATTTT,CARNRNWGQGQYF
-,-,14,TRBJ2-5,TRBV11-2,TGTGCCAGCAGCTATTCCACAGGGCAAGAGACCCAGTACTTC,CASSYSTGQETQYF
TRBD1,-,16,TRBJ2-7,TRBV6-1,TGTGCCAGCAGTGAAGCGCGACAGGGCCGAATGTACGAGCAGTACTTC,CASSEARQGRMYEQYF
TRBD1,-,21,TRBJ2-2,TRBV5-3,TGTGCCAGAAGCTTGGAGGCCCGGGACAGGGGGCGTTATGGGGACACCGGGGAGCTGTTTTTT,CARSLEARDRGRYGDTGELFF
-,-,11,TRBJ1-6,TRBV28,TGTGCCAGCAGTTTAGATTCACCCCTCCACTTT,CASSLDSPLHF
-,-,16,TRBJ2-1,TRBV14,TGTGCCAGCAGCGTAAGTCCCTACCCGATGTACAATGAGCAGTTCTTC,CASSVSPYPMYNEQFF
-,-,16,TRBJ1-2,TRBV7-8,TGTGCCAGCAGTTTCCTCGGCGGGGCTGCTAACTATGGCTACACCTTC,CASSFLGGAANYGYTF
TRBD2,-,15,TRBJ2-1,TRBV6-5,TGTGCCAGCAGCCAAAGCGGGGAGCTCTACAATGAGCAGTTCTTC,CASSQSGELYNEQFF
-,-,16,TRBJ1-3,TRBV28,TGTGCCAGCAGTTTAATGTCCCCTCAGAGAGGAAACACCATATATTTT,CASSLMSPQRGNTIYF
-,once,13,TRBJ2-5,TRBV3-1/TRBV3-2,TGTGCCAGCAGCCTCAGAGGAATAGAGACCCAGTACTTC,CASSLRGIETQYF
-,-,16,TRBJ2-2,TRBV7-9,TGTGCCAGCAGCTTAGAGGGGAGTTGGAACACCGGGGAGCTGTTTTTT,CASSLEGSWNTGELFF
-,-,14,TRBJ1-2,TRBV19,TGTGCCAGTACCACCAGACAGCCTAACTATGGCTACACCTTC,CASTTRQPNYGYTF
TRBD1,-,15,TRBJ2-7,TRBV7-2,TGTGCCAGCAACACCAATGTCGGGACAGGGGGCGAGCAGTACTTC,CASNTNVGTGGEQYF
TRBD2,-,15,TRBJ2-1,TRBV12-5,TGTGCTAGTGGTCCTAGCGGGGGGCTGTACAATGAGCAGTTCTTC,CASGPSGGLYNEQFF
-,once,15,TRBJ2-7,TRBV5-4,TGTGCCAGCAGCTTGGCCTTTGGAGGGTCCTACGAGCAGTACTTC,CASSLAFGGSYEQYF
-,-,17,TRBJ1-1,TRBV10-3,TGTGCCATCAGTCCCGATCAGGGAGGAGGGGTTAACACTGAAGCTTTCTTT,CAISPDQGGGVNTEAFF
-,-,13,TRBJ2-3,TRBV6-5,TGTGCCAGCAGTTTGACGGACACAGATACGCAGTATTTT,CASSLTDTDTQYF
-,-,17,TRBJ2-7,TRBV2,TGTGCCAGCAACCAGGGGAAAGGGGGGGTTATTTCCTACGAGCAGTACTTC,CASNQGKGGVISYEQYF
TRBD1,-,15,TRBJ2-7,TRBV6-2/TRBV6-3,TGTGCCAGCAGTTATGGGACAGGGGGCTCCTACGAGCAGTACTTC,CASSYGTGGSYEQYF
-,-,16,TRBJ2-2,TRBV9,TGTGCCAGCAGCGGGGGGACTTTTTCAGGTCCCGGGGAGCTGTTTTTT,CASSGGTFSGPGELFF
-,-,12,TRBJ1-2,TRBV29-1,TGCAGCGGCGGGGACGTTTATGATGGCTACACCTTC,CSGGDVYDGYTF
TRBD1,-,17,TRBJ1-2,TRBV10-3,TGTGCCATCAGTGAGCCGACAGGGGGGGTAACTAGGTATGGCTACACCTTC,CAISEPTGGVTRYGYTF
TRBD1,-,15,TRBJ2-1,TRBV14,TGTGCCAGCAGCCGACTCGGGACAGCGGACAATGAGCAGTTCTTC,CASSRLGTADNEQFF
-,-,13,TRBJ2-5,TRBV9,TGTGCCAGCAGCGGGGGACTTCAGAGGACCCAGTACTTC,CASSGGLQRTQYF
TRBD2,few,16,TRBJ2-1,TRBV6-2/TRBV6-3,TGTGCCAGCATCCCGGGGGGGGCGGGCCCCCAAGAAGAGCAGTTCTTC,CASIPGGAGPQEEQFF
-,-,14,TRBJ2-1,TRBV18,TGTGCCAGCTCACCCGCTTCGCGGGCTTTTGAGCAGTTCTTC,CASSPASRAFEQFF
-,-,14,TRBJ1-5,TRBV30,TGTGCCTGGAGTGGACCCAGCTACAATCAGCCCCAGCATTTT,CAWSGPSYNQPQHF
-,-,14,TRBJ1-3,TRBV9,TGTGCCAGCAGCGTAGACCAGGGGGGAAACACCATATATTTT,CASSVDQGGNTIYF
-,-,17,TRBJ2-7,TRBV7-2,TGTGCCAGCAGCTTAAGGGGGGTTGGCGGGGCCTCCTACGAGCAGTACTTC,CASSLRGVGGASYEQYF
-,-,12,TRBJ1-2,TRBV6-5,TGTGCCAGCCTCGAGGGTAACTATGGCTACACCTTC,CASLEGNYGYTF
-,-,15,TRBJ1-4,TRBV19,TGTGCCAGTAGGGAGAAAGTCGTAACTAATGAAAAACTGTTTTTT,CASREKVVTNEKLFF
-,-,13,TRBJ1-1,TRBV7-8,TGTGCCAGCAGCCGTCGCCTTGAGACTGAAGCTTTCTTT,CASSRRLETEAFF
TRBD2,-,17,TRBJ2-1,TRBV5-4,TGTGCCAGCAGCACCGCCGGGGTAGCGGGGGGGTTCAATGAGCAGTTCTTC,CASSTAGVAGGFNEQFF
-,-,14,TRBJ2-3,TRBV5-4,TGTGCCAGCAGGCCCACAGGTTTCACAGATACGCAGTATTTT,CASRPTGFTDTQYF
-,few,17,TRBJ1-2,TRBV29-1,TGCAGCGCACTACTGGGGGGAAGATCACCCCGAATCTATGGCTACACCTTC,CSALLGGRSPRIYGYTF
-,-,16,TRBJ1-5,TRBV7-2,TGTGCCAGCAGCTTAAGCCCACGGGGAGCCAATCAGCCCCAGCATTTT,CASSLSPRGANQPQHF
-,-,15,TRBJ2-1,TRBV3-1/TRBV3-2,TGTGCCAGCAGCCCCCCCCCGGGGGAGTACAATGAGCAGTTCTTC,CASSPPPGEYNEQFF
TRBD1,-,14,TRBJ1-5,TRBV13,TGTGCCAGCAGCTTGGGGACAGGGGCCCAGCCCCAGCATTTT,CASSLGTGAQPQHF
TRBD2,-,15,TRBJ2-5,TRBV5-4,TGTGCCAGCAGCCTCGCGGGGGGGCCGGGTGAGACCCAGTACTTC,CASSLAGGPGETQYF
-,-,13,TRBJ1-2,TRBV12-3/TRBV12-4,TGTGCCAGCAACAACAGGATGGGGGATGGCTACACCTTC,CASNNRMGDGYTF
TRBD1,-,15,TRBJ2-1,TRBV7-2,TGTGCCAGCATCCTATCCTGGACAGGGGGCGGCGAGCAGTTCTTC,CASILSWTGGGEQFF
TRBD1,-,14,TRBJ2-5,TRBV2,TGTGCCAGCGGGTGGGACAGGGACCAAGAGACCCAGTACTTC,CASGWDRDQETQYF
-,-,15,TRBJ1-1,TRBV3-1/TRBV3-2,TGTGCCAGCAGCCAATGGACAGCTCTGAACACTGAAGCTTTCTTT,CASSQWTALNTEAFF
TRBD1,-,16,TRBJ2-6,TRBV2,TGTGCCAGCAGGGGGGACAGGGGGTCTGGGGCCAACGTCCTGACTTTC,CASRGDRGSGANVLTF